This TCR beta chain stems from a study of T cell responses to AZD1222 COVID-19 vaccine. Germline V CDR1 and CDR2: LGHDT, YNNKEL (reference sequence). The CDR3 consists of 15 residues. Trimming took off 1 base at V and 4 bases at J, with 13 bases between the two ends. TCRdb keeps only in-frame clones here, not all; method: immunoSEQ multiplex PCR. This sample yields 170,000 or so clones, of which 90% to 95% are seen a single time; 0.95% to 1.3% belongs to the top ten. This clonotype was sampled from an adult who received the MenACWY meningococcal vaccine as a control. Sequencing used peripheral blood, obtained 28 days after the second dose of the MenACWY control vaccine. This chain joins TRBV3-1 (or the pseudogene TRBV3-2) and TRBJ1-2; D gene uncertain. Here the CDR3 reads CASSQAASSGYGYTF. In DNA form, the CDR3 reads TGTGCCAGCAGCCAAGCGGCGTCCAGTGGCTATGGCTACACCTTC.